This paragraph covers one TCR beta chain sequence. The antigen is unknown. These data are taken from a study of post-analysis software for immune sequencing data. Germline V lookup: CDR1 SEHNR, CDR2 FQNEAQ (reference sequence). Trimming shortened V by 5 bases and J by 0 bases, and 14 bases separated the two germline ends. CDR3 length equals 16 residues. Prepared TCR beta cDNA libraries contained unique molecular identifiers. TCRdb itself ran the PCR reads through MiXCR, one entry per CDR3 protein. Of about 820,000 distinct CDR3 sequences in the sample, approximately 57% were seen once. The study, taken as a whole, reports: People with multiple sclerosis had a significantly lower normalized Chao1 diversity than controls did. Patients showed TRBV5-6, TRBV5-1 and TRBV20-1 among four to six TRBV segments more frequent than in controls.

This chain links TRBV7-9 with TRBJ2-1; D ambiguous. The sample consisted of blood. The origin of this receptor is a girl under 18 with multiple sclerosis. The CDR3 DNA reads as TGTGCCAGCAGCCCGCGACCCCCGAGCTCCTACAATGAGCAGTTCTTC. Its translation: CASSPRPPSSYNEQFF.